Shown below are 14 T cell receptor beta chains from a single sample sequenced in a study of cytomegalovirus exposure and HLA in healthy donors. This PCR relied on a set of 60 Vbeta primers and 13 Jbeta primers. Assay: immunoSEQ multiplex PCR; the TCRdb copy retains only in-frame clones and omits some. In all, the sample yields 200,000 to 250,000 clones. The sample taken for sequencing was PBMCs. The receptors here all came from a girl aged 2-10 years in good health and CMV-seropositive.

V is TRBV6-1 and J is TRBJ2-5, with D possibly matching TRBD1 (5 bases). Trimming removed 10 bases from V and 5 bases from J, with 14 bases in between. CDR1 MNHNS and CDR2 SASEGT come from the germline V gene. CDR3 size: 12 residues. The chain's CDR3 is CATKKGWETQYF. CDR3 sequence (DNA): TGTGCCACCAAGAAGGGGTGGGAGACCCAGTACTTC.

The gene calls are TRBV6-1 and TRBJ2-1, with 9 bases that match TRBD2. Looked up from germline, CDR1 is MNHNS and CDR2 is SASEGT. Germline trimming cut 8 bases from V and 3 bases from J; bases unmatched to any gene: 5. CDR3 length: 14 residues. CDR3: CASALAGLYNEQFF. CDR3 DNA sequence: TGTGCCAGCGCCCTAGCGGGGCTCTACAATGAGCAGTTCTTC.

V is TRBV7-9 and J is TRBJ1-2, with D unresolved. CDR1 and CDR2 from the germline V gene are SEHNR and FQNEAQ (reference sequence). The CDR3 consists of 12 residues. V gave up 3 bases and J gave up 4 bases, with 6 bases separating them. CDR3 sequence reads: CASSFTAYGYTF. The CDR3 DNA reads TGTGCCAGCAGCTTCACAGCCTATGGCTACACCTTC. The full variable domain, rest sourced from reference TRBV7-9 and TRBJ1-2, is DTGVSQNPRHKITKRGQNVTFRCDPISEHNRLYWYRQTLGQGPEFLTYFQNEAQLEKSRLLSDRFSAERPKGSFSTLEIQRTEQGDSAMYLCASSFTAYGYTFGSGTRLTVV.

The chain carries TRBV7-9 and TRBJ2-1, with 8 bases fitting TRBD2. Germline V gene sequence: CDR1 SEHNR, CDR2 FQNEAQ (reference sequence). Trimming removed 1 base from V and 6 bases from J; junction bases left unmatched: 14. This CDR3 comprises 18 residues. CDR3 DNA sequence: TGTGCCAGCAGCTTAGGGGTTTTATCCGGGAGGGACCGCAATGAGCAGTTCTTC. It is translated as CASSLGVLSGRDRNEQFF.

V and J are TRBV27 and TRBJ2-7; D gene unclear. From germline, CDR1 is MNHEY and CDR2 SMNVEV (reference sequence). V was clipped by 4 bases and J by 4 bases, with 11 bases between them. CDR3 size: 13 residues. CDR3 nucleotide sequence: TGTGCCAGCAGTTACAGAACCGATTACGAGCAGTACTTC. Translated, it gives CASSYRTDYEQYF.

Comment on this clone: Different DNA sequences within this sample yield the same CDR3. This sequence joins TRBV27 and TRBJ2-7; TRBD2 matches 7 bases. V trimming: 0 bases; J trimming: 2 bases; junction bases outside the gene matches: 1. Germline CDR1 reads MNHEY; CDR2 reads SMNVEV (reference sequence). The CDR3 covers 14 residues. CDR3 DNA: TGTGCCAGCAGTTTATCAGGACTAGCCTACGAGCAGTACTTC. Translating it yields CASSLSGLAYEQYF.

The chain recombines TRBV28 with TRBJ2-7; D is unclear. Germline-derived CDR1 and CDR2 are MDHEN and SYDVKM. The CDR3 runs 16 residues. The V end lost 4 bases, the J end lost 0 bases, and 16 bases lay between the germline ends. The CDR3 is CASSSQQIHSSYEQYF. In DNA form, the CDR3 reads TGTGCCAGCAGTTCTCAACAGATACATAGCTCCTACGAGCAGTACTTC. Full variable domain (remainder filled in from reference TRBV28 and TRBJ2-7): DVKVTQSSRYLVKRTGEKVFLECVQDMDHENMFWYRQDPGLGLRLIYFSYDVKMKEKGDIPEGYSVSREKKERFSLILESASTNQTSMYLCASSSQQIHSSYEQYFGPGTRLTVT.

The chain recombines TRBV5-1 with TRBJ2-3; 7 positions agree with TRBD2. Losses at the gene ends were 0 bases for V and 3 bases for J; bases not matched to a gene: 7. Germline V CDR1 and CDR2: SGHRS, YFSETQ. CDR3 length: 16 residues. This CDR3 reads CASSLGAGVPTDTQYF. The CDR3 DNA reads TGCGCCAGCAGCTTGGGGGCGGGGGTTCCAACAGATACGCAGTATTTT.

V usage is TRBV5-4 and J usage is TRBJ2-3; D gene uncertain. CDR3 length: 12 residues. In germline, CDR1 is SGHNT, CDR2 YYREEE (reference sequence). With 3 bases removed from V and 2 bases from J, the gap between germline ends came to 4 bases. The DNA of the CDR3 is TGTGCCAGCAGCTCTAACACAGATACGCAGTATTTT. As protein: CASSSNTDTQYF.

The genes are TRBV21-1 and TRBJ1-4; the table assigns TRBD1, which was not confirmed against the DNA. TRBV21-1 is a pseudogene locus. The CDR3 consists of 18 residues. This CDR3 reads CASSKTRDRMKSEEKLFF. The DNA of the CDR3 is TGTGCCAGCAGCAAAACACGGGACAGAATGAAATCGGAGGAAAAACTGTTTTTT.

The chain links TRBV28 to TRBJ1-2; a weak D match, TRBD1 (5 bases). This CDR3 is 13 amino acids long. V lost 8 bases and J lost 3, with 13 bases in between. CDR1 is MDHEN and CDR2 is SYDVKM in the germline V gene. CDR3 sequence: CASGAAPYYGYTF. CDR3 in DNA: TGTGCCAGCGGGGCAGCTCCTTACTATGGCTACACCTTC.

The rearrangement uses TRBV5-1 and TRBJ1-3; D gene ambiguous. This CDR3 is 16 amino acids long. Germline V gene lookup returns CDR1 SGHRS and CDR2 YFSETQ. Trimming left V 2 bases short and J 4 bases short, with 16 bases between. The CDR3 here is CASSLGEALDGNTIYF. The DNA for the CDR3 is TGCGCCAGCAGCTTAGGAGAGGCCCTAGACGGAAACACCATATATTTT.

The rearrangement uses TRBV7-8 and TRBJ2-7; maybe TRBD1 (5 bases). CDR3 length: 16 residues. Germline lookup yields CDR1 SGHVS and CDR2 FQNEAQ. The germline V and J ends were trimmed by 3 bases and 0 bases, with 15 bases remaining between them. The CDR3 is CASSFPDSPSSYEQYF. The DNA of the CDR3 is TGTGCCAGCAGCTTTCCAGACAGCCCAAGCTCCTACGAGCAGTACTTC.

The chain links TRBV7-8 to TRBJ2-7; D uncertain. The CDR3 has 13 residues. Trimming took off 4 bases at V and 4 bases at J, with 11 bases between the two ends. CDR1 and CDR2 (germline): SGHVS, FQNEAQ. CDR3 residues: CASSSDTPYEQYF. In DNA form, the CDR3 reads TGTGCCAGCAGCTCCGACACCCCTTACGAGCAGTACTTC.